The entry below gives a single T cell receptor (beta chain) sequence along with its context. Its specificity is unknown. The data are from a study of T-cell reconstitution after alpha-beta-depleted transplantation in children. General study findings and limits: Several hundred graft clones that had expanded were reportedly the source of alpha-beta T cells about two months after transplant. Elevated TCRbeta diversity at day 60 was traced, in some patients, to surviving recipient T cells and thymic progenitors. The main origin of T-cell counts and diversity one year after transplant was newly produced T cells.

Unmatched junction bases numbered 18, after V lost 6 bases and J lost 6 bases. The CDR3 length is 17 residues. Germline V lookup: CDR1 SEHNR, CDR2 FQNEAQ (reference sequence). Preparation of the TCRbeta library was carried out with unique molecular identifiers. Each CDR3 protein is one row after TCRdb ran MiXCR on the PCR reads. The table has 300,000 to 400,000 distinct CDR3 sequences, 23% seen once; the top ten hold roughly 9.7%. The specimen was PBMCs, mostly from graft donor cells, collected 180 days after TCRalphabeta/CD19-depleted stem cell transplant. The J gene is TRBJ2-3, the V gene TRBV7-9; TRBD1 matches 7 bases. This clonotype originated in a male patient younger than 18 who had a stem cell transplant for acute lymphoblastic leukemia, so the T cells may come from the graft donor. The CDR3 region is CASRPNRGLWTLDTQYF. The DNA for the CDR3 is TGTGCCAGCAGACCCAACAGGGGTTTATGGACACTGGATACGCAGTATTTT. Full variable domain (missing parts from reference TRBV7-9 and TRBJ2-3): DTGVSQNPRHKITKRGQNVTFRCDPISEHNRLYWYRQTLGQGPEFLTYFQNEAQLEKSRLLSDRFSAERPKGSFSTLEIQRTEQGDSAMYLCASRPNRGLWTLDTQYFGPGTRLTVL.